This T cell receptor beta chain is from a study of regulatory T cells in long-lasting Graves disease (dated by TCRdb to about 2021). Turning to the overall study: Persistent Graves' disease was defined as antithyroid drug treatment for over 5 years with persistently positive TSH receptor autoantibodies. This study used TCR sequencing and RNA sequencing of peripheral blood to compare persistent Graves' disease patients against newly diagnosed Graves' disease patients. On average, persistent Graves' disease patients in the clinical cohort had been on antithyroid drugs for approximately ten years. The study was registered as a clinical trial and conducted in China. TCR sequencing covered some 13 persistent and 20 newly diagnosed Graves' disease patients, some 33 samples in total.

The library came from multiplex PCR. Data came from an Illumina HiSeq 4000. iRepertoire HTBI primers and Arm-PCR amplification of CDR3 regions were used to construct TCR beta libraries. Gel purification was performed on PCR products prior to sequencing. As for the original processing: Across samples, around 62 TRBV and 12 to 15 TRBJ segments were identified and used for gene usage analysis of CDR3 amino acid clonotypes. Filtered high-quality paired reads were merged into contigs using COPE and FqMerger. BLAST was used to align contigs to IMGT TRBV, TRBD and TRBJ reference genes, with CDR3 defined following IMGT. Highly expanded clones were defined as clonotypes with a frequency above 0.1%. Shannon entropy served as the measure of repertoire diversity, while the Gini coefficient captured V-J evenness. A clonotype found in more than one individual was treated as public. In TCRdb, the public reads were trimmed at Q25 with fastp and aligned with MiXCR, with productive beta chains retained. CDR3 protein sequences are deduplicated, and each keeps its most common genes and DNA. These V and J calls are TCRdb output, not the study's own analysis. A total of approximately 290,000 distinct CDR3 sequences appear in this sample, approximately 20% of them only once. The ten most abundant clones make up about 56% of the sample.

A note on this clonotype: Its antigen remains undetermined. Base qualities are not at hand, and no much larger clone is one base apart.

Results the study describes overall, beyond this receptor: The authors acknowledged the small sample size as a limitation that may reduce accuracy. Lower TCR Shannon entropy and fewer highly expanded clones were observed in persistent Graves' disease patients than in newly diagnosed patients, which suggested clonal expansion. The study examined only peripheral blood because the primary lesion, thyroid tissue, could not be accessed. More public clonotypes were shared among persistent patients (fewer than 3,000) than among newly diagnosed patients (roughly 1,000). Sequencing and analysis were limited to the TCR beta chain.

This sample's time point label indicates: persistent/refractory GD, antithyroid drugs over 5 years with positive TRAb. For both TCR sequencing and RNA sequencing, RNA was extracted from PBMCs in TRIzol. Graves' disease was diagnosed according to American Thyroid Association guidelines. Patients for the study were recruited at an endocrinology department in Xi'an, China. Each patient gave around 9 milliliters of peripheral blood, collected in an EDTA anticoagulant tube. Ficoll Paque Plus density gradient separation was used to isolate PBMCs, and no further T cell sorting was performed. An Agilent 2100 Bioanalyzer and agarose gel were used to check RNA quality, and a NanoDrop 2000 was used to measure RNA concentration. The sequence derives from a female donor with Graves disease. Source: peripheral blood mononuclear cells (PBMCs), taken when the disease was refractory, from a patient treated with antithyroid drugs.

The CDR3 region: CSASNSNQPQHF. The DNA sequence follows: TGCAGTGCTAGCAATAGCAATCAGCCCCAGCATTTT. The chain links TRBV20-1 with TRBJ1-5; the D gene is not confidently resolved. Deletion took 3 bases off V and 0 bases off J, with a span of 3 bases between the germline ends. The CDR3, from cysteine to phenylalanine, totals 12 residues. The read is trimmed to its CDR3 DNA, 36 bases read in frame from base 1. The germline V gene (reference sequence) provides CDR1 DFQATT and CDR2 SNEGSKA.